This T cell receptor (beta chain) emerged from a study of immune evolution from preneoplasia to lung adenocarcinoma. Macro-dissection enriched premalignant or tumor cells before nucleic acid extraction. Points from the study as a whole: From normal lung to invasive adenocarcinoma, top clone frequencies appeared to decrease. Later-stage lesions seemingly showed higher T cell density and diversity than normal lung.

A note on this clone: The antigen remains undetermined.

From germline, CDR1 is PRHDT and CDR2 FYEKMQ (reference sequence). The CDR3 loop spans 17 amino acids. V shed 5 bases and J 0 bases; nucleotides not matched to a gene: 7. The repertoire was sequenced with immunoSEQ multiplex PCR; TCRdb's copy has only in-frame clones and lacks some. In the table there are about 3,600 clones, approximately 80% of which are singletons. What was sequenced was FFPE lung adenocarcinoma in situ tissue. This chain links TRBV13 with TRBJ2-1; 10 nucleotides line up with TRBD2. This clonotype was obtained from a person aged 60 to 80 with lung adenocarcinoma. Here the CDR3 DNA reads TGTGCCAGCAGCCCCGGACTAGCGGTGTTCTCCTACAATGAGCAGTTCTTC. Residues: CASSPGLAVFSYNEQFF.